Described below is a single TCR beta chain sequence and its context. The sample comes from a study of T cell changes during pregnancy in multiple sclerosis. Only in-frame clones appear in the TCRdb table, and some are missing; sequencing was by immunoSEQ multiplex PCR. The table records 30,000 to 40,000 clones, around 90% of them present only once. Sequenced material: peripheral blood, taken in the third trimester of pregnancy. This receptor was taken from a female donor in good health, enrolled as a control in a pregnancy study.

The CDR3 region is CASSQTGSDEKLFF. As DNA, the CDR3 is TGTGCCAGCAGCCAGACAGGGTCTGATGAAAAACTGTTTTTT. The chain joins TRBV7-2 to TRBJ1-4; 7 bases map to TRBD1. This CDR3 has 14 amino acids. CDR1 and CDR2 (germline): SGHTA, FQGNSA. The trim removed 5 bases at V and 6 bases at J, leaving 6 bases unmatched.